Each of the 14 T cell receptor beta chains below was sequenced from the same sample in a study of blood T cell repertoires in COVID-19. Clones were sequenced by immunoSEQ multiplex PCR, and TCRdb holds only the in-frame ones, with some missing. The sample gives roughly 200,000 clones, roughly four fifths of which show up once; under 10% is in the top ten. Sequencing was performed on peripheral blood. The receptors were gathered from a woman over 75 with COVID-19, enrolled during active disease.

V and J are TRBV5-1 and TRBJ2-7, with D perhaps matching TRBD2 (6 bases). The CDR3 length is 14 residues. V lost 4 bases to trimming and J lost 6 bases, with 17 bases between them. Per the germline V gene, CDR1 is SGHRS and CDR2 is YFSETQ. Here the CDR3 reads CASSMAGTLGEQYF. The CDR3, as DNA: TGCGCCAGCAGCATGGCCGGGACTCTTGGCGAGCAGTACTTC.

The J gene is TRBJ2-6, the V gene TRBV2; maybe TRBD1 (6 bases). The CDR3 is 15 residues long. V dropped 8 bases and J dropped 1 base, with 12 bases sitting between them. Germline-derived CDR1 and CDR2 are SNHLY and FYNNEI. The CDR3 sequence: CASAADRSGANVLTF. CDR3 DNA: TGTGCCAGCGCGGCGGACAGATCTGGGGCCAACGTCCTGACTTTC.

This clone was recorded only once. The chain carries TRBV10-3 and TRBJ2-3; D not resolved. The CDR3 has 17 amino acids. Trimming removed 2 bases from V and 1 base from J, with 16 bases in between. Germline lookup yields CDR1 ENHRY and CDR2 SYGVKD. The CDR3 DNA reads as TGTGCCATCAGTGAGGAGGAGACTTTGGTCCGCACAGATACGCAGTATTTT. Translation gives CAISEEETLVRTDTQYF.

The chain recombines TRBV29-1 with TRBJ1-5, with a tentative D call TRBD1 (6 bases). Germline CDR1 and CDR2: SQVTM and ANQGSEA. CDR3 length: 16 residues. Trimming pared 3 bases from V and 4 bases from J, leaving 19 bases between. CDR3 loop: CSVEWVPGTPNQPQHF. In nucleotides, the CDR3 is TGCAGCGTTGAGTGGGTACCCGGGACACCGAATCAGCCCCAGCATTTT.

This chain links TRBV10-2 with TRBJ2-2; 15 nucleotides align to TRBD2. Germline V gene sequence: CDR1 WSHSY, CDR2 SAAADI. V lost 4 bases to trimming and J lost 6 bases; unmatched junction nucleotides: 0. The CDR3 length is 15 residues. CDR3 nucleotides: TGCGCCAGCAGTGGGACTAGCGGGGGGGCCGGGGAGCTGTTTTTT. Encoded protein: CASSGTSGGAGELFF.

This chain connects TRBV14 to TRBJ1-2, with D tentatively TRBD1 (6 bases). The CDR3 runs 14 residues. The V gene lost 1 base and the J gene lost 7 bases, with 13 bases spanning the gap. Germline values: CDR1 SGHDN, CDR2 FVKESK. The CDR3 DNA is TGTGCCAGCAGCCAAGCAATGGGGGCGGGTGGCTACACCTTC. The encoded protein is CASSQAMGAGGYTF.

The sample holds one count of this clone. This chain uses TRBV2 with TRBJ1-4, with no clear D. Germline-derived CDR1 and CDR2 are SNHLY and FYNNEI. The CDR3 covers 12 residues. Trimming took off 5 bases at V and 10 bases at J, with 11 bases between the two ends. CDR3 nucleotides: TGTGCCAGCAGTCTGGGCCCCGCAAAACTGTTTTTT. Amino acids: CASSLGPAKLFF.

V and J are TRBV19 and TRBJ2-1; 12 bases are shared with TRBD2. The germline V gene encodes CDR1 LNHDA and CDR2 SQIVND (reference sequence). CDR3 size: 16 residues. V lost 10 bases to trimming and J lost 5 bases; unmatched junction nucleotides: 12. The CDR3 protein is CATRHGTSGPNNEQFF. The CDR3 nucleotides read TGTGCCACCCGGCACGGGACTAGCGGGCCCAACAATGAGCAGTTCTTC.

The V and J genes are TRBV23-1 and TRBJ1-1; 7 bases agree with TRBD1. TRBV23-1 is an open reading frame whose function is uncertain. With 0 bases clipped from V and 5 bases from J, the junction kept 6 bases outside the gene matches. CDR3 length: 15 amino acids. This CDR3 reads CASSQSTGAGTEAFF. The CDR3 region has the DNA TGCGCCAGCAGTCAATCTACAGGGGCGGGGACTGAAGCTTTCTTT.

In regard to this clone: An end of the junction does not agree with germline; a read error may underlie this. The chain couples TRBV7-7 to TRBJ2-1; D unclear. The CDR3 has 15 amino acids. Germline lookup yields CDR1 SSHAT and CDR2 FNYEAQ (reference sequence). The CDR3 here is CASSLDRSSYNEQFF. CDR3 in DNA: TGTGCTAGCAGCTTAGACCGGAGCTCCTACAATGAGCAGTTCTTC. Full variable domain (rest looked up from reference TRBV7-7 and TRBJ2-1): GAGVSQSPRYKVTKRGQDVTLRCDPISSHATLYWYQQALGQGPEFLTYFNYEAQPDKSGLPSDRFSAERPEGSISTLTIQRTEQRDSAMYRCASSLDRSSYNEQFFGPGTRLTVL.

The CDR3, as DNA: TGTGCCAGCAGGAAGACCGCAGGCGTTGGAAACACCATATATTTT. Protein product: CASRKTAGVGNTIYF. This chain connects TRBV6-5 to TRBJ1-3; no definite D call. Germline CDR1 is MNHEY and CDR2 is SVGAGI. The V and J ends lost 6 bases and 3 bases respectively, with 15 bases between them. This CDR3 has 15 amino acids.

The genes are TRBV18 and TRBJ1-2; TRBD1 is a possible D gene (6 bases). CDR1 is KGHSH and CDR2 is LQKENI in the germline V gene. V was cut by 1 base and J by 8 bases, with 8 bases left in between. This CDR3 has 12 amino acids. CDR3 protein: CASSPRGGGYTF. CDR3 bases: TGTGCCAGCTCACCACGGGGGGGCGGCTACACCTTC.

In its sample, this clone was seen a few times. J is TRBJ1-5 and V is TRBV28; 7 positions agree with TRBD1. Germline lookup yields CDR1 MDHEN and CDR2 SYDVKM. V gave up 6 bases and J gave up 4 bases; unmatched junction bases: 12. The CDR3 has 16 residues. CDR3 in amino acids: CASRRQGEGSNQPQHF. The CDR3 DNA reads TGTGCCAGCAGGCGACAGGGCGAGGGGTCGAATCAGCCCCAGCATTTT.

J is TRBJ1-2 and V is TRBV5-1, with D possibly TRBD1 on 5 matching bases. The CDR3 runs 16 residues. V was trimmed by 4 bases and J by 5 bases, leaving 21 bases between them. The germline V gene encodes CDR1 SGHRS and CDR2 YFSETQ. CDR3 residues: CASSPGPQGVEYGYTF. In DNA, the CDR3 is TGCGCCAGCAGCCCCGGACCCCAAGGGGTTGAATATGGCTACACCTTC.